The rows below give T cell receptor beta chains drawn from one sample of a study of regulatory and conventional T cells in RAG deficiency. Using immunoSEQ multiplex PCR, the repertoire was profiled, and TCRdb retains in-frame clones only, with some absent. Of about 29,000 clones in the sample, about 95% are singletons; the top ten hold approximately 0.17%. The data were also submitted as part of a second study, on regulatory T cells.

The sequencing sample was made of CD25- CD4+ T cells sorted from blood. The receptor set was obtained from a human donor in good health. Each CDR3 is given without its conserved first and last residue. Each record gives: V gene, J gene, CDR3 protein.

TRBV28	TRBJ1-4	ASSLPYSGTNEKLF
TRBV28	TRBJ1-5	ASRTPIGGRESNQPQH
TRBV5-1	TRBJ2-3	ASSLWVGTEGVFSTDTQY
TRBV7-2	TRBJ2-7	ASSLTEYEQY
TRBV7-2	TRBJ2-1	ASSLRRGGQNNEQF
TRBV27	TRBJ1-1	ASGRVRVGASLDTEAF
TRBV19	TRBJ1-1	ASSMSHRGRREAF
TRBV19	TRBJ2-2	ASSIKGLTTGELF
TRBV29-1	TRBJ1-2	SVGRDYGYT
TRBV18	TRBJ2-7	ASSRMEGASYEQY
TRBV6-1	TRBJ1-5	ASSEPPTGGSQPQH
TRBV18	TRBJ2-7	ASSPAGGTRYEQY
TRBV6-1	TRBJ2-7	ASSDLGLAGSHYEQY
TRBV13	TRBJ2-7	ASSLGTGGSSYEQY